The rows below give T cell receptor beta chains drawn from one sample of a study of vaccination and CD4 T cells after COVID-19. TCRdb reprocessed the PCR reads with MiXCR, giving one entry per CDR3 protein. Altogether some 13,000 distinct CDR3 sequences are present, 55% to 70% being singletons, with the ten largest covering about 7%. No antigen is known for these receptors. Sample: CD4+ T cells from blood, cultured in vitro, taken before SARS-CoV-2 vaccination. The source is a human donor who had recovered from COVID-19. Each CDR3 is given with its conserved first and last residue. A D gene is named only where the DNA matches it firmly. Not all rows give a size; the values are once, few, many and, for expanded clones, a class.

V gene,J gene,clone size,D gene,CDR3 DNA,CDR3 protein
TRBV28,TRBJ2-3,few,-,TGTGCCAGCAGTTGGACCGGGGCAGATACGCAGTATTTT,CASSWTGADTQYF
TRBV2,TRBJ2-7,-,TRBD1,TGTGCCAGCAGTAACGAAGGGGGCGCCTTCTACGAGCAGTACTTC,CASSNEGGAFYEQYF
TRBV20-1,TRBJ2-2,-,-,TGCAGTGCTAGAGATCAGGGGCCGACTAGAAACACCGGGGAGCTGTTTTTT,CSARDQGPTRNTGELFF
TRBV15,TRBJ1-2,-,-,TGTGCCACCAGCAGTCGGACAGTTGGTGACTATGGCTACACCTTC,CATSSRTVGDYGYTF
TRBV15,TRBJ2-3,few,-,TGTGCCACCAGCAGAGCTGGGACTGGCACAGATACGCAGTATTTT,CATSRAGTGTDTQYF
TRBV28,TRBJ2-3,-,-,TGTGCCAGCACCGGATCCACAGATACGCAGTATTTT,CASTGSTDTQYF
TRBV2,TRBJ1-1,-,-,TGTGCCAGCAGCCGGGGAGGAGACAACACTGAAGCTTTCTTT,CASSRGGDNTEAFF
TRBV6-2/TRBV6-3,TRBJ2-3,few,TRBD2,TGTGCCAGCAGTTGGGGACTAGCGGGAGGACAGGATACGCAGTATTTT,CASSWGLAGGQDTQYF
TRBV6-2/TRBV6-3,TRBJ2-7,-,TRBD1,TGTGCCAGCAGTTACTCGACAGGGGGCTACGAGCAGTACTTC,CASSYSTGGYEQYF
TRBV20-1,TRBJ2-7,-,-,TGCAGTGCCCCCCCTCTAAGGGGGGAGCAGTACTTC,CSAPPLRGEQYF
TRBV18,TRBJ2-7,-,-,TGTGCCAGCTCACTATCAAGGAGCTCCTACGAGCAGTACTTC,CASSLSRSSYEQYF
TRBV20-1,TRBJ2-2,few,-,TGCAGTGCTAACCGTCCCGTCCCGAACACCGGGGAGCTGTTTTTT,CSANRPVPNTGELFF
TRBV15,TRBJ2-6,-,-,TGTGCCACCAGCTCCCGAGCGGCCCCTGGGGCCAACGTCCTGACTTTC,CATSSRAAPGANVLTF
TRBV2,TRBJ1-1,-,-,TGTGCCAGCAACCTGGACACTGAAGCTTTCTTT,CASNLDTEAFF
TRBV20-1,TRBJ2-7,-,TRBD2,TGCAGTGCGGGGGGAGGCGGGAGCCCCCGCGAGCAGTACTTC,CSAGGGGSPREQYF
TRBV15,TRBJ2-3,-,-,TGTGCCACCAGCAGAGACCGGGTCACAGATACGCAGTATTTT,CATSRDRVTDTQYF
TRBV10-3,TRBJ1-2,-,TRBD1,TGTGCCATCCAACCGCGGACAGGGGGCGCCCCTATCTATGGCTACACCTTC,CAIQPRTGGAPIYGYTF
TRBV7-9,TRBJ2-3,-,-,TGTGCCAGCAGCTCGGGACTGATTGGCACAGATACGCAGTATTTT,CASSSGLIGTDTQYF
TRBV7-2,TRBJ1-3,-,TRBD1,TGTGCCAGCAGCTTAAGGTGGACAGGGGCGACTGGAAACACCATATATTTT,CASSLRWTGATGNTIYF
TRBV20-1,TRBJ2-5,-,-,TGCAGTGCCGATCAGGGTCAAGAGACCCAGTACTTC,CSADQGQETQYF
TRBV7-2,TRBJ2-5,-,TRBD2,TGTGCCAGCAGCTCCATAGCGGGAGGGCCGGTGACCCAGTACTTC,CASSSIAGGPVTQYF
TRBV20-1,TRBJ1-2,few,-,TGCAGTGCTAGAGATCAAGGGTTCTATGGCTACACCTTC,CSARDQGFYGYTF
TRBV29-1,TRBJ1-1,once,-,TGCAGCGTCCGTCCGGGAACAGAAGCTTTCTTT,CSVRPGTEAFF
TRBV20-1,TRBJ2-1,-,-,TGCAGTGCGGGTAGGGGGTGGGACAATGAGCAGTTCTTC,CSAGRGWDNEQFF
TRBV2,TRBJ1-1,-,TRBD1,TGTGCCAGCAGTCGGACAGGGCGGACTGAAGCTTTCTTT,CASSRTGRTEAFF
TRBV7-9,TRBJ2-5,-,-,TGTGCCAGCAGTTTAGTAGGGGAGACCCAGTACTTC,CASSLVGETQYF
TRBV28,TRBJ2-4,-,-,TGTGCCAGCTCCCGGGGTGGGGAGTTAGTCAAAAACATTCAGTACTTC,CASSRGGELVKNIQYF
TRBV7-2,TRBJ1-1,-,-,TGTGCCAGCAGCTTAGCTTTACAGGGCTCGTCAGCTTTCTTT,CASSLALQGSSAFF
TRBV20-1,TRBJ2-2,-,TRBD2,TGCAGTGCTAGAGATCAAGGCGGGAGCCACACCGGGGAGCTGTTTTTT,CSARDQGGSHTGELFF
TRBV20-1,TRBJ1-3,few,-,TGCAGTGCTAGAGATATGTACCGGGACGCTGGAAACACCATATATTTT,CSARDMYRDAGNTIYF
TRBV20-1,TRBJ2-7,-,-,TGCAGTGCTAGTCCCGGGACGTCCAGAATACCCTACGAGCAGTACTTC,CSASPGTSRIPYEQYF
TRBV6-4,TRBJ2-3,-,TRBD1,TGTGCCAGCAGTGACTCGACAGGGCCAGATACGCAGTATTTT,CASSDSTGPDTQYF
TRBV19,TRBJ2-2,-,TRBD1,TGTGCCAGCTTGAGGACAGGCGGCACCCAAAACACCGGGGAGCTGTTTTTT,CASLRTGGTQNTGELFF
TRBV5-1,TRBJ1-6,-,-,TGCGCCAGCAGCCTCCAGACACCAGATAATTCACCCCTCCACTTT,CASSLQTPDNSPLHF
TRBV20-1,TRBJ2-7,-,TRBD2,TGCAGTGCTAGCCATTTGACTAGCGGGGACCACGAGCAGTACTTC,CSASHLTSGDHEQYF
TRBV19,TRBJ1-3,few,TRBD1,TGTGCCAGTAGTATCACACAGGGGACTGGAAACACCATATATTTT,CASSITQGTGNTIYF
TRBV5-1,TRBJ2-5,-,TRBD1,TGCGCCAGCAGCGGGGACAGGGGAGGACAAGAGACCCAGTACTTC,CASSGDRGGQETQYF
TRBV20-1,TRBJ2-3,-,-,TGCAGTGGGGAGCTGGAAGATACGCAGTATTTT,CSGELEDTQYF
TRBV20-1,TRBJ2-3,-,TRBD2,TGCAGTGCTAGTAAAGCTAGCGGCGGCACAGATACGCAGTATTTT,CSASKASGGTDTQYF
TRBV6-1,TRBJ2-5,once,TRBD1,TGTGCCAGCAGTGAACAAGGGGACAGGGTTGAGACCCAGTACTTC,CASSEQGDRVETQYF
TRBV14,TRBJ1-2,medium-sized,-,TGTGCCAGCAGCCCAGGGTATTCGGGCTATGGCTACACCTTC,CASSPGYSGYGYTF
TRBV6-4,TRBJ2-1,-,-,TGTGCCAGCAGTGAGACAGTGTCGGATGTCAATGAGCAGTTCTTC,CASSETVSDVNEQFF
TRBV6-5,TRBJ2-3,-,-,TGTGCCAGCAGTTACTCGAGAACACAGCGTACAGATACGCAGTATTTT,CASSYSRTQRTDTQYF
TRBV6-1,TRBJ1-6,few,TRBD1,TGTGCCAGCAGGTCAGGGGGCAGTAATTCACCCCTCCACTTT,CASRSGGSNSPLHF
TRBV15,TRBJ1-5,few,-,TGTGCCACCAGCATTGGAGGACAGCCCCAGCATTTT,CATSIGGQPQHF
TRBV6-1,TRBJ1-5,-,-,TGTGCCAGCAGGCCGACAGGAAGATACAATCAGCCCCAGCATTTT,CASRPTGRYNQPQHF
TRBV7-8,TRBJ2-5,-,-,TGTGCCAGCAGCCCAGAGGCTAGAGGCCAAGAGACCCAGTACTTC,CASSPEARGQETQYF
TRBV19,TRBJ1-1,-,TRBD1,TGTGCCAGTAGTACCCGAGGGACAGGGGGCCTGAAGGCTTTCTTT,CASSTRGTGGLKAFF
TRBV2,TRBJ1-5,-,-,TGTGCCAGCAGTGGGACATGGGGGAGCAATCAGCCCCAGCATTTT,CASSGTWGSNQPQHF
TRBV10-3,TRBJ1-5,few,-,TGTGCCATCAGTACTGGACAGCACAATCAGCCCCAGCATTTT,CAISTGQHNQPQHF
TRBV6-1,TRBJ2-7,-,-,TGTGCCAGCAGATCCTCAGGGGCGGAAGGCGAGCAGTACTTC,CASRSSGAEGEQYF
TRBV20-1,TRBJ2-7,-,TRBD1,TGCAGTGCTAGCCGGGACAGGTACGAGCAGTACTTC,CSASRDRYEQYF
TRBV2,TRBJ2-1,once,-,TGTGCCAGCAGTGAAGGCAGCTACAATGAGCAGTTCTTC,CASSEGSYNEQFF
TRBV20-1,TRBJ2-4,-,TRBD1,TGCAGTGCTAGATCGGGACAGGGGAATACCAAAAACATTCAGTACTTC,CSARSGQGNTKNIQYF